Presented here are 30 T cell receptor beta chains from one specimen sequenced in a study of blood T cell repertoires in COVID-19. The repertoire was sequenced with immunoSEQ multiplex PCR; TCRdb's copy has only in-frame clones and lacks some. The sample includes about 21,000 clones, approximately 93% of them seen just once. The sequenced sample consisted of peripheral blood. These receptors came from a woman aged 50 to 60 with active COVID-19.

The rearrangement links TRBV6-1 to TRBJ1-2, with D unclear. Germline V gene data show CDR1 as MNHNS and CDR2 as SASEGT. The V end lost 2 bases, the J end lost 4 bases, and 11 bases lay between the germline ends. This CDR3 region has 14 residues. The CDR3 DNA reads TGTGCCAGCAGTGAACATCAAGGAGGCTATGGCTACACCTTC. It codes for CASSEHQGGYGYTF.

The V and J genes are TRBV18 and TRBJ2-1, with 9 bases identical to TRBD2. Losses at the gene ends were 2 bases for V and 6 bases for J; bases not matched to a gene: 5. This CDR3 is 15 amino acids long. Germline CDR1 is KGHSH and CDR2 is LQKENI. The CDR3 DNA reads as TGTGCCAGCTCACCAATAGCGGGGGTGGGCAATGAGCAGTTCTTC. Translation gives CASSPIAGVGNEQFF.

CDR3 sequence: CASASDTGELFF. The CDR3 nucleotides are TGTGCCAGCGCCTCGGACACCGGGGAGCTGTTTTTT. The chain couples TRBV10-3 to TRBJ2-2; the D is unclear. CDR3 size: 12 residues. Germline lookup yields CDR1 ENHRY and CDR2 SYGVKD. With 10 bases removed from V and 3 bases from J, the gap between germline ends came to 9 bases.

This clone was seen a handful of times. The chain carries TRBV4-1 and TRBJ2-7, with TRBD2 identical over 8 bases. The V segment lost 0 bases and the J segment 2 bases; nucleotides outside the gene matches: 6. Per the germline V gene, CDR1 is MGHRA and CDR2 is YSYEKL. This CDR3 is built from 16 residues. CDR3 nucleotide sequence: TGCGCCAGCAGCCAAGATGGTAGCGGGGTCACCTACGAGCAGTACTTC. This encodes CASSQDGSGVTYEQYF.

The chain carries TRBV10-3 and TRBJ1-3, with TRBD1 as a possible D gene (5 bases). Trimming left V 5 bases short and J 4 bases short, with 12 bases between. Looked up from germline, CDR1 is ENHRY and CDR2 is SYGVKD. This CDR3 comprises 14 residues. Here the CDR3 reads CAISTGPPGNTIYF. CDR3 nucleotides: TGTGCCATCAGTACAGGTCCGCCGGGAAACACCATATATTTT.

V usage is TRBV9 and J usage is TRBJ2-3; TRBD2 matches at 12 bases. Trimming removed 3 bases from V and 12 bases from J; junction bases left unmatched: 8. Germline loops: CDR1 SGDLS, CDR2 YYNGEE. The CDR3 totals 14 residues. The CDR3 sequence is CASSASSGRAPQYF. The CDR3 coding sequence is TGTGCCAGCAGCGCGTCTAGCGGGAGGGCCCCCCAGTATTTT.

V and J are TRBV28 and TRBJ1-1; 7 bases map to TRBD1. Trimming at V came to 10 bases and at J to 0 bases, leaving 8 bases not matched to a gene. The CDR3 covers 14 residues. In germline, CDR1 is MDHEN, CDR2 SYDVKM. The CDR3 region has the DNA TGTGCCATCAAGGGGACAGCCATGAACACTGAAGCTTTCTTT. As protein: CAIKGTAMNTEAFF.

The CDR3 here is CASSPTGTSGINEQFF. Here the CDR3 DNA reads TGTGCCAGCAGCCCAACCGGGACTAGCGGGATCAATGAGCAGTTCTTC. V gene TRBV7-7 combines with J gene TRBJ2-1; TRBD2 matches 13 bases. This CDR3 comprises 16 residues. From germline, CDR1 is SSHAT and CDR2 FNYEAQ (reference sequence). The V and J ends lost 5 bases and 6 bases, in that order; junction bases with no gene match: 7.

The V call is TRBV27, the J call TRBJ1-5, with 7 bases lining up with TRBD1. The CDR3 is 14 residues long. V lost 5 bases, J lost 3 bases, and 4 bases stayed unmatched. From germline, CDR1 is MNHEY and CDR2 SMNVEV (reference sequence). The CDR3 sequence: CASSSRGYNQPQHF. The CDR3 region has the DNA TGTGCCAGCAGTAGCAGGGGGTACAATCAGCCCCAGCATTTT.

CDR3 protein: CAWSVFSEGMDGYTF. CDR3 nucleotides: TGTGCCTGGAGTGTATTCAGCGAGGGTATGGATGGCTACACCTTC. V is TRBV30 and J is TRBJ1-2; D is unclear. Trimming stripped 0 bases from V and 6 bases from J, with 17 bases between. The CDR3 has 15 amino acids. Germline loops: CDR1 GTSNPN, CDR2 SVGIG (reference sequence).

V gene TRBV5-1 combines with J gene TRBJ1-4; possibly TRBD1 for D (6 bases). V gave up 0 bases and J gave up 12 bases, with 12 bases separating them. The CDR3 extends over 13 amino acids. Germline CDR1 SGHRS, CDR2 YFSETQ. Written as DNA, the CDR3 is TGCGCCAGCAGCTTGGGTCCAGGGGAAGAACTGTTTTTT. The encoded protein is CASSLGPGEELFF.

The chain combines TRBV5-1 with TRBJ2-1, with 8 bases matching TRBD1. The CDR3 sequence is 15 residues long. The germline gives CDR1 SGHRS, CDR2 YFSETQ. J was trimmed by 0 bases and V by 4 bases; bases with no gene match: 3. The CDR3 nucleotides read TGCGCCAGCAGCGTACAGGGGGGCTCCTACAATGAGCAGTTCTTC. Residues: CASSVQGGSYNEQFF.

The CDR3 loop reads CAWSSPGQRNYGYTF. CDR3 DNA sequence: TGTGCCTGGAGTTCCCCGGGACAGAGGAACTATGGCTACACCTTC. The rearrangement links TRBV30 to TRBJ1-2; TRBD1 agrees at 7 bases. Germline CDR1 reads GTSNPN; CDR2 reads SVGIG (reference sequence). This CDR3 has 15 amino acids. The V segment lost 2 bases and the J segment 2 bases; nucleotides outside the gene matches: 8.

V usage is TRBV28 and J usage is TRBJ2-7; D not certain. CDR3 length: 12 residues. V was clipped by 2 bases and J by 2 bases, with 4 bases between them. Per the germline V gene, CDR1 is MDHEN and CDR2 is SYDVKM. This chain's CDR3 is CASSLRAYEQYF. CDR3 coding DNA: TGTGCCAGCAGTTTACGGGCCTACGAGCAGTACTTC.

This clone appeared once. The rearrangement joins TRBV25-1 to TRBJ2-6, with 9 positions matching TRBD1. The CDR3 is 18 residues long. Trimming cost V 0 bases and J 3 bases; bases outside gene matches: 6. Germline CDR1 reads MGHDK; CDR2 reads SYGVNS. The CDR3 DNA reads as TGTGCCAGCAGTGAATATCGGACAGGGGAGGATGGGGCCAACGTCCTGACTTTC. Its translation is CASSEYRTGEDGANVLTF.

The chain is built from TRBV10-2 and TRBJ2-7; weak D call: TRBD1 (6 bases). There are 14 residues in the CDR3. Trimming took 6 bases from V and 3 from J, leaving 15 bases between them. CDR1 and CDR2 (germline): WSHSY, SAAADI. In DNA, the CDR3 is TGCGCCAGCAGAGTACAGGGTGGGTTCTACGAGCAGTACTTC. Translated: CASRVQGGFYEQYF.

The V and J genes are TRBV19 and TRBJ2-1; TRBD1 matches 9 bases. The V and J ends lost 4 bases and 7 bases, in that order; junction bases with no gene match: 8. CDR1 and CDR2 (germline): LNHDA, SQIVND (reference sequence). This CDR3 is 15 amino acids long. CDR3 DNA sequence: TGTGCCAGTAGTACCGGACAGGGGTGGGGGAATGAGCAGTTCTTC. The encoded protein is CASSTGQGWGNEQFF.

V and J are TRBV7-9 and TRBJ1-2; TRBD1 aligns across 8 bases. This CDR3 spans 13 amino acids. The junction had 4 bases not matched to a gene; V was cut back by 7 bases and J by 3 bases. The germline gives CDR1 SEHNR, CDR2 FQNEAQ (reference sequence). CDR3 sequence reads: CASIKTGDYGYTF. In DNA form, the CDR3 reads TGTGCCAGCATCAAGACAGGGGACTATGGCTACACCTTC.

The V call is TRBV24-1, the J call TRBJ1-2; 10 nucleotides align to TRBD1. The CDR3 has 15 residues. In germline, CDR1 is KGHDR, CDR2 SFDVKD. V was pared by 4 bases and J by 6 bases, with 7 bases of the junction left unmatched. The CDR3 here is CATSETGTGENGYTF. DNA for the CDR3: TGTGCCACCAGTGAAACCGGGACAGGGGAGAATGGCTACACCTTC.

The V and J genes are TRBV10-3 and TRBJ2-3; TRBD2 matches at 10 bases. Trimming cost V 10 bases and J 6 bases; bases outside gene matches: 7. The germline CDR1 and CDR2 sequences are ENHRY and SYGVKD. There are 13 residues in the CDR3. For the CDR3, the DNA is TGTGCCACTAGCGGGAGTTCCAGGGATACGCAGTATTTT. Its protein product is CATSGSSRDTQYF.

V is TRBV2 and J is TRBJ2-7; TRBD2 matches at 10 bases. CDR1 is SNHLY and CDR2 is FYNNEI in the germline V gene. Trimming at V came to 6 bases and at J to 1 base, leaving 3 bases not matched to a gene. The CDR3 is made up of 14 amino acids. CDR3 in DNA: TGTGCCAGCAGCCTGACTAGCGGGTCCTACGAGCAGTACTTC. Translation: CASSLTSGSYEQYF. Full variable domain (outside the CDR3, taken from reference TRBV2 and TRBJ2-7): EPEVTQTPSHQVTQMGQEVILRCVPISNHLYFYWYRQILGQKVEFLVSFYNNEISEKSEIFDDQFSVERPDGSNFTLKIRSTKLEDSAMYFCASSLTSGSYEQYFGPGTRLTVT.

A single count supports this clone. The chain joins TRBV1 to TRBJ2-4; the D call in the table, TRBD2, was not verified against the DNA. TRBV1 is a pseudogene segment. There are 16 residues in the CDR3. The CDR3 DNA sequence: TGCACCAGCAGCGAGGGGACTAGCGGGAGGGAAAACATTCAGTACTTC. It codes for CTSSEGTSGRENIQYF.

V is TRBV18 and J is TRBJ2-3; the match to TRBD2 covers 7 bases. With V trimmed by 2 bases and J by 2 bases, 7 bases remained unmatched. The germline gives CDR1 KGHSH, CDR2 LQKENI. This CDR3 comprises 16 residues. CDR3 in amino acids: CASSPTGGRLTDTQYF. CDR3 DNA: TGTGCCAGCTCACCAACCGGCGGGAGACTCACAGATACGCAGTATTTT.

This rearrangement joins TRBV10-3 to TRBJ1-2, with TRBD1 matching 12 bases. V lost 4 bases and J lost 8; bases outside the gene matches: 11. The length of the CDR3 is 16 residues. CDR1 and CDR2 from the germline V gene are ENHRY and SYGVKD. The CDR3 DNA follows: TGTGCCATCAGTGCCCCCCCGGGACAGGGGGCTGGGGGCTACACCTTC. Its translation is CAISAPPGQGAGGYTF.

The chain carries TRBV28 and TRBJ2-1; 16 bases agree with TRBD2. CDR1 and CDR2 from the germline V gene are MDHEN and SYDVKM. The CDR3 is made up of 15 amino acids. V gave up 11 bases and J gave up 4 bases; unmatched junction bases: 5. This CDR3 reads CALKGLAGGYNEQFF. DNA of the CDR3: TGTGCCTTAAAGGGACTAGCGGGAGGGTACAATGAGCAGTTCTTC.

This chain joins TRBV5-5 and TRBJ1-2; TRBD1 might be the D (5 bases). Germline V CDR1 and CDR2: SGHKS, YYEKEE (reference sequence). Trimming took off 5 bases at V and 8 bases at J, with 13 bases between the two ends. The CDR3 sequence is 12 residues long. The DNA for the CDR3 is TGTGCCAGCAGAGACAGTAGGGTAGGCTACACCTTC. Protein sequence: CASRDSRVGYTF.

The CDR3 protein is CASLGRGALGAFF. CDR3 DNA: TGTGCCAGCTTGGGGCGTGGGGCATTGGGAGCTTTCTTT. The gene calls are TRBV19 and TRBJ1-1; D perhaps matches TRBD1 (5 bases). V lost 9 bases to trimming and J lost 10 bases, with 21 bases between them. CDR3 length: 13 residues. The V gene's germline CDR1 is LNHDA and CDR2 SQIVND (reference sequence).

CDR3 protein: CASRADRTSYEQYF. CDR3 in DNA: TGTGCCAGCAGAGCGGACAGGACTTCCTACGAGCAGTACTTC. The J gene is TRBJ2-7, the V gene TRBV6-5; 7 bases line up with TRBD1. V was clipped by 6 bases and J by 1 base; unmatched bases: 6. This CDR3 has 14 amino acids. Germline assignment: CDR1 MNHEY and CDR2 SVGAGI.

This sequence joins TRBV19 and TRBJ1-4; 7 nucleotides match TRBD1. Germline V gives CDR1 LNHDA, CDR2 SQIVND (reference sequence). The V gene end was trimmed by 8 bases and the J gene end by 7 bases; junction bases not matched to a gene: 10. The CDR3 is 14 amino acids. The CDR3 loop is CASESRGLSEKLFF. CDR3 bases: TGTGCCAGTGAAAGCAGGGGGTTAAGTGAAAAACTGTTTTTT.

The chain carries TRBV7-9 and TRBJ2-1; 11 bases match TRBD1. CDR3 length equals 17 residues. Germline CDR1 SEHNR, CDR2 FQNEAQ (reference sequence). The trim removed 5 bases at V and 8 bases at J, leaving 14 bases unmatched. CDR3: CASSPTPGTGGMDEQFF. The CDR3 DNA sequence: TGTGCCAGCAGCCCCACGCCCGGGACAGGGGGTATGGATGAGCAGTTCTTC. Full variable domain (remainder filled in from reference TRBV7-9 and TRBJ2-1): DTGVSQNPRHKITKRGQNVTFRCDPISEHNRLYWYRQTLGQGPEFLTYFQNEAQLEKSRLLSDRFSAERPKGSFSTLEIQRTEQGDSAMYLCASSPTPGTGGMDEQFFGPGTRLTVL.